These T cell receptor beta chains were read from a single sample in a study of blood T cells in healthy people across ages. Each CDR3 protein gets one entry after TCRdb re-called the 5' RACE reads with MiXCR. The sample includes 1 million or so distinct CDR3 sequences, 25% of them seen just once. These data are also associated with another study on T cells of mothers and their children.

The sample was blood. All receptors come from a girl between 2 and 10 years old in good health. The CDR3 runs from the conserved cysteine through the conserved F or W.

CASSPGDRGGTQYF TRBJ2-5 TRBV7-9
CASSPRGSSTDTQYF TRBJ2-3 TRBV12-3/TRBV12-4
CASSLGLAKNIQHF TRBJ2-4 TRBV12-3/TRBV12-4
CASSAGTALGEGEQYF TRBJ2-7 TRBV9
CASSIFKRDRRRETQYF TRBJ2-5 TRBV19
CAISRGVEEDTQYF TRBJ2-3 TRBV10-3
CASSLDWTSGFYEQYF TRBJ2-7 TRBV5-1
CASSLGTLNYNEQFF NA TRBV5-6
CSVKGQEAIEAFF TRBJ1-1 TRBV29-1
CASSPSEVEGSRYGYTF TRBJ1-2 TRBV9
CTSGRDYEQYF TRBJ2-7 TRBV2
CASSQDEALLQETQYF TRBJ2-5 TRBV4-3
CASSETRTGLHF TRBJ1-6 TRBV7-9
CASSPGGDTIYF TRBJ1-3 TRBV4-2
CASSDADYGYEQYF TRBJ2-7 TRBV25-1
CASSLGSPGAFF TRBJ1-1 TRBV6-2/TRBV6-3
CASSSPWGQDNEKLVF TRBJ1-4 TRBV7-9
CASRPTGEDEQYF NA TRBV4-1
CASSDRGLLYEQYF TRBJ2-7 TRBV19
CSVERLNTEAFF TRBJ1-1 TRBV29-1
CASGGMETQYF TRBJ2-5 TRBV12-3/TRBV12-4
CASSSTPQETQYF TRBJ2-5 TRBV7-2
CASSPTTAGDTIYF TRBJ1-3 TRBV18
CASSLIVEDEQYF TRBJ2-7 TRBV7-6
CAGSHSPGELFF TRBJ2-2 TRBV7-6
CASSPPGRDTGELFF TRBJ2-2 TRBV28
CATSRGTTGAGDIQYF TRBJ2-4 TRBV15
CASSPTLQGEKLFF TRBJ1-4 TRBV7-9
CVSSVGGGSYNEQFF TRBJ2-1 TRBV9
CSAHGPDGYTF TRBJ1-2 TRBV20-1